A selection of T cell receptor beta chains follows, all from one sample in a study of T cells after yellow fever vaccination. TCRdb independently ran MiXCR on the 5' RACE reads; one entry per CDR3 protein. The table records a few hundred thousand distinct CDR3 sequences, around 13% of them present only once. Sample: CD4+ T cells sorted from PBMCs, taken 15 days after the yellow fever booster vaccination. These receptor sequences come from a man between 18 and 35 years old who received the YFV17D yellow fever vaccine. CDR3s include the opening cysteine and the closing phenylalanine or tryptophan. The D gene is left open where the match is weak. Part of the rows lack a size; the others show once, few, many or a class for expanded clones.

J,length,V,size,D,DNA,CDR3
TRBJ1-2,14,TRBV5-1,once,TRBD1,TGCGCCAGCAGCTTAGGGACAGGGGGCGATGGCTACACCTTC,CASSLGTGGDGYTF
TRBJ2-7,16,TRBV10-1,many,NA,TGCGCCAGCAGTGAGTCGATTGGGGGGACCCCTATTCGGCGGTACTTC,CASSESIGGTPIRRYF
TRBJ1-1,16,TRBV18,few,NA,TGTGCCAGCTCACCACGACAGGATACTGGGAACACTGAAGCTTTCTTT,CASSPRQDTGNTEAFF
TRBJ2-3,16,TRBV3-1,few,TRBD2,TGTGCCAGCAGCCTCGGACTAGCGGGGGTCACAGATACGCAGTATTTT,CASSLGLAGVTDTQYF
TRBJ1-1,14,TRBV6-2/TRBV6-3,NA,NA,TGTGCCAGCAGTTACCCGTTGCCGGCCACTGAAGCTTTCTTT,CASSYPLPATEAFF
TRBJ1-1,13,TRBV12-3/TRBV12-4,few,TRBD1,TGTGCCAGCAGTTCCGGGACAGACACTGAAGCTTTCTTT,CASSSGTDTEAFF
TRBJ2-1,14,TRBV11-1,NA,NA,TGTGCCAGCAAGGGGGATTTCTCCTACAATGAGCAGTTCTTC,CASKGDFSYNEQFF
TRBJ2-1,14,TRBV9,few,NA,NA,CASSVGPGAGYEFF
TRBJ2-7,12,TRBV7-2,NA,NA,TGTGCCAGCACCAGGAGGAGGAACGAGCAGTACTTC,CASTRRRNEQYF
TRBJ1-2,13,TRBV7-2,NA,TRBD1,TGTGCCAGCAGCATAGGGACAGCATATGGCTACACCTTC,CASSIGTAYGYTF
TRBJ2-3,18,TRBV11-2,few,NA,TGTGCCAGCAGCCCCATACGGGGTAGACAGTTCACCACAGATACGCAGTATTTT,CASSPIRGRQFTTDTQYF
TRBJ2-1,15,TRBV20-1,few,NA,TGCAGTGCTAGAGATCGGCTGTTCAGCCCGAATGAGCAGTTCTTC,CSARDRLFSPNEQFF
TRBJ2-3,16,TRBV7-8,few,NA,TGTGCCAGCAGCTTAACCGAGGGGAGAGGCACAGATACGCAGTATTTT,CASSLTEGRGTDTQYF
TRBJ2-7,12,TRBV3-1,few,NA,TGTGCCAGCAGCCAAGGCTACCTTGAGCAGTACTTC,CASSQGYLEQYF
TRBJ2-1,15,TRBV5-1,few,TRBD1,TGCGCCAGCAGCGTCCAGGGGGCCCCGGGGGATGAGCAGTTCTTC,CASSVQGAPGDEQFF
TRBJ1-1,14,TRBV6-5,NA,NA,TGTGCCAGCAGTTACGGGGACCCGAACACTGAAGCTTTCTTT,CASSYGDPNTEAFF
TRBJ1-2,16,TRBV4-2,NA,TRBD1,TGTGCCAGCAGCCACGGGTCGGCCGACAGGGAGGATGGCTACACCTTC,CASSHGSADREDGYTF
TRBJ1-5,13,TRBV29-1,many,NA,TGCAGCGTTGCGGCGGCTAGCAATCAGCCCCAGCATTTT,CSVAAASNQPQHF
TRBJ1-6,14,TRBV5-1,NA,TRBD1,TGCGCCAGCAGCTCGGGACAGACGGATTCACCCCTCCACTTT,CASSSGQTDSPLHF
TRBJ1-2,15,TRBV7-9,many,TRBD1,TGTGCCAGCAGTGGAGGACAGGCAGCCTACTATGGCTACACCTTC,CASSGGQAAYYGYTF
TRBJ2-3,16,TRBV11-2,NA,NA,TGTGCCAGCCGGTGGTTGCGCGGGGTAGAATCGGATACGCAGTATTTT,CASRWLRGVESDTQYF
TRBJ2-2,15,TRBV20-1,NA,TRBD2,TGCAGTGCTGGAACGGGACTAACTAGTCCCGGGGAGCTGTTTTTT,CSAGTGLTSPGELFF
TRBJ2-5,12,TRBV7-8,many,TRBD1,TGTGCCAGCGGACGGGACAGTGAGACCCAGTACTTC,CASGRDSETQYF
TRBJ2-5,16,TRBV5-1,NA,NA,TGCGCCAGCAGCTTTGACGGACCGGGACCGACAGAGACCCAGTACTTC,CASSFDGPGPTETQYF
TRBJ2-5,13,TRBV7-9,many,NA,TGTGCCAGCAGCTACGCCGCTGATGGGACCCAGTACTTC,CASSYAADGTQYF
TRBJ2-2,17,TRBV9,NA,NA,TGTGCCAGCAGCGTAGGACTGATGACTTCGAACACCGGGGAGCTGTTTTTT,CASSVGLMTSNTGELFF
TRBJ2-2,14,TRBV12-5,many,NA,TGTGCTAGTGGTTTGGTCGTAGGGGCCGGGGAGCTGTTTTTT,CASGLVVGAGELFF
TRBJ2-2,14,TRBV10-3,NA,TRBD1,TGTGCCATCAGCTCACAGGGGGAAACCGGGGAGCTGTTTTTT,CAISSQGETGELFF
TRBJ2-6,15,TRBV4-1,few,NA,TGCGCCAGCAGCCCTGGGGTATGGGGGGCCAACGTCCTGACTTTC,CASSPGVWGANVLTF
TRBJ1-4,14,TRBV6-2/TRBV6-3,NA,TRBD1,TGTGCCAGCATCCGGGACAGCACTAATGAAAAACTGTTTTTT,CASIRDSTNEKLFF
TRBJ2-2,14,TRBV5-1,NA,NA,TGCGCCAGCAGCTTGGGGCAGGCTCCCGGGGAGCTGTTTTTT,CASSLGQAPGELFF
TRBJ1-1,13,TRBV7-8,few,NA,TGTGCCAGCATCAGGGCCGGGGGGACTGAAGCTTTCTTT,CASIRAGGTEAFF
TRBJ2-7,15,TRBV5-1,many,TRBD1,TGCGCCAGCAGCCTAGCCGGGACAGCCAACTACGAGCAGTACTTC,CASSLAGTANYEQYF
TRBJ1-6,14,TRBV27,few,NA,TGTGCCAGCAGTGAGGGTTTTTATAATTCACCCCTCCACTTT,CASSEGFYNSPLHF
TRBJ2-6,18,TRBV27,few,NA,TGTGCCAGCAGTTTCCTGAGACGGCCTCTCTCTGGGGCCAACGTCCTGACTTTC,CASSFLRRPLSGANVLTF
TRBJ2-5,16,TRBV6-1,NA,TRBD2,TGTGCCAGCAGTGAATCACTAGCGGGGGGTCGCGAGACCCAGTACTTC,CASSESLAGGRETQYF
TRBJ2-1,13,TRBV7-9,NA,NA,TGTGCCAGCAGCTTAAAGGGATACAATGAGCAGTTCTTC,CASSLKGYNEQFF
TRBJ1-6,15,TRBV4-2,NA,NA,TGTGCCAGCAGCCCGTTAGGACCCTATAATTCACCCCTCCACTTT,CASSPLGPYNSPLHF
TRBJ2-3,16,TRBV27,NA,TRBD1,TGTGCCAGCAGACGGGGGTCGGGACAGGGCACAGATACGCAGTATTTT,CASRRGSGQGTDTQYF
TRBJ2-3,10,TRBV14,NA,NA,TGTGCCAGCAACCTTGATACGCAGTATTTT,CASNLDTQYF
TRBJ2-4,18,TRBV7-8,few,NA,TGTGCCAGCAGCTTAGGGCCAGGGGGGAGTGTTGCCAAAAACATTCAGTACTTC,CASSLGPGGSVAKNIQYF
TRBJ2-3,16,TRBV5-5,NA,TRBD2,TGTGCCAGCAGCCAAGCAGGTAGCGGGGAGGTAGATACGCAGTATTTT,CASSQAGSGEVDTQYF
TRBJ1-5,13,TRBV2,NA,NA,TGTGCCAGCAATGAGATAAGCAATCAGCCCCAGCATTTT,CASNEISNQPQHF
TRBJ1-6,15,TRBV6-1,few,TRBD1,TGTGCCAGCAGTGGCTCGACAGGGGGCCTTTCACCCCTCCACTTT,CASSGSTGGLSPLHF
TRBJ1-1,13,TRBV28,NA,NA,TGTGCCAGCAGTTCCAGGACGTACACTGAAGCTTTCTTT,CASSSRTYTEAFF
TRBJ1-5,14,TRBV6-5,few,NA,TGTGCCAGCAGTTACTCTGAAGCGGACCAGCCCCAGCATTTT,CASSYSEADQPQHF
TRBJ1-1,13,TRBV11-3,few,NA,TGTGCCAGCAGCTTAGAGGGTGAATCTGAAGCTTTCTTT,CASSLEGESEAFF
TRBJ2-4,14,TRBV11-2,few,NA,TGTGCCAGCAGCTCCGGGATAGCCAAAAACATTCAGTACTTC,CASSSGIAKNIQYF
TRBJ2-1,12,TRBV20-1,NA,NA,TGCAGTGCTGGCCCTTCGGGTCCTCTCCAGTTCTTC,CSAGPSGPLQFF
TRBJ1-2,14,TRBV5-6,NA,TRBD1,TGTGCCAGCAGCCCCGGACAGGGACCCTCTGGCTACACCTTC,CASSPGQGPSGYTF
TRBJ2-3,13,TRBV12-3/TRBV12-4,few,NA,TGTGCCAGCAACCAAGCGGCTACAGATACGCAGTATTTT,CASNQAATDTQYF
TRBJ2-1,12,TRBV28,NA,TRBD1,TGTGCCAGCTTCGGACAGGGCGATGAGCAGTTCTTC,CASFGQGDEQFF
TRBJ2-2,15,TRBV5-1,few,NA,TGCGCCAGCAGCCCGGTGGGGAGTAACACCGGGGAGCTGTTTTTT,CASSPVGSNTGELFF
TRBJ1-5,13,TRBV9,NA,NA,TGTGCCAGCAGCGTGGGGGGTTCTCAGCCCCAGCATTTT,CASSVGGSQPQHF
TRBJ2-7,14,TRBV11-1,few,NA,TGTGCCAGCAGCTTAAGTAGGGAGTCCTACGAGCAGTACTTC,CASSLSRESYEQYF
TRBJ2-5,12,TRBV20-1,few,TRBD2,TGCATGCTAGCGGGGAGGGGAGAGACCCAGTACTTC,CMLAGRGETQYF
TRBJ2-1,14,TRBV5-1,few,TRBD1,TGCGCCAGCATAAAAACAGGGGCGAACAATGAGCAGTTCTTC,CASIKTGANNEQFF
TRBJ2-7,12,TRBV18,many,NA,TGTGCCAGCTCACCGAGCTCCTACGAGCAGTACTTC,CASSPSSYEQYF